These T cell receptor beta chains were read from a single sample in a study of T cells after yellow fever vaccination. TCRdb called the 5' RACE reads again in MiXCR, with one record for every CDR3 protein. The sample consists of approximately 610,000 distinct CDR3 sequences, around 17% of them appearing once. Here the sequenced sample was PBMCs, taken less than 6 days after the first yellow fever vaccination. These receptors all come from a man between 18 and 29 years old who received the YFV17D yellow fever vaccine. Each CDR3 is given with its conserved first and last residue. The order of the fields is V gene, clone size, J gene, D gene, CDR3 DNA, CDR3 protein. D genes are given only for firm matches. Rows give clone size only sometimes, using once, few, many, or a class for an expanded clone.

>TRBV20-1|NA|TRBJ2-1|NA
TGCAGTGCGTCGGAGAATGAGCAGTTCTTC
CSASENEQFF
>TRBV11-1|few|TRBJ2-3|NA
TGTGCCAGCAGCCCAGTGGGCCGCCCTATACTTAGCACAGATACGCAGTATTTT
CASSPVGRPILSTDTQYF
>TRBV11-3|NA|TRBJ2-1|NA
TGTGCCAGCAGCTTGTCCGGGACCCTCTACAATGAGCAGTTCTTC
CASSLSGTLYNEQFF
>TRBV20-1|NA|TRBJ2-1|TRBD2
TGCAGTGCCCCCGGGGGGGCCTGGGGCCTAAATGAGCAGTTCTTC
CSAPGGAWGLNEQFF
>TRBV7-2|NA|TRBJ1-5|NA
TGTGCCAGCAGCTTAATGCAGGGAGGCCAGCCCCAGCATTTT
CASSLMQGGQPQHF
>TRBV12-3/TRBV12-4|few|TRBJ2-3|TRBD1
TGTGCCAGCAGTTCCGGACAGGGTATCACAGATACGCAGTATTTT
CASSSGQGITDTQYF
>TRBV28|many|TRBJ2-3|TRBD2
TGTGCCAGCAGTACCTTGGGCGGGGGATCGGATACGCAGTATTTT
CASSTLGGGSDTQYF
>TRBV5-1|NA|TRBJ2-2|TRBD1
TGCGCCAGCAGCTTGAGGGGACAGGGCCCCACCGGGGAGCTGTTTTTT
CASSLRGQGPTGELFF
>TRBV7-9|few|TRBJ2-5|NA
TGTGCCAGCAGCCATGATAGCGGAGAGACCCAGTACTTC
CASSHDSGETQYF
>TRBV29-1|few|TRBJ2-7|NA
TGCAGCGTTGAAGGACCGGAACAGGGCTCCTACGAGCAGTACTTC
CSVEGPEQGSYEQYF
>TRBV27|NA|TRBJ1-2|NA
TGTGCCAGCAGTTTGGGACCCCCGGGGGGCTACACCTTC
CASSLGPPGGYTF
>TRBV10-3|few|TRBJ2-3|TRBD2
TGTGCCATCAGTAGCGGGGGGGCGCCATTATCAGGCACAGATACGCAGTATTTT
CAISSGGAPLSGTDTQYF
>TRBV7-2|NA|TRBJ2-1|NA
TGTGCCAGCAGCCAAGGGGGGACCCACAATGAGCAGTTCTTC
CASSQGGTHNEQFF
>TRBV20-1|NA|TRBJ2-7|NA
TGCAGTGCTAGAGACGGAGGGTCCCACGAGGCCTACGAGCAGTACTTC
CSARDGGSHEAYEQYF
>TRBV10-2|few|TRBJ1-5|NA
TGCGCCAGCAGTGAGTCGGGAAGGGAGGGTCAGCCCCAGCATTTT
CASSESGREGQPQHF
>TRBV29-1|NA|TRBJ2-3|NA
TGCAGCGTTGGTCTGTACACAGATACGCAGTATTTT
CSVGLYTDTQYF
>TRBV4-3|NA|TRBJ2-3|TRBD2
TGCGCCAGCAGCCAGGCGAGGGTAGCGGGACAAGATACGCAGTATTTT
CASSQARVAGQDTQYF
>TRBV6-2/TRBV6-3|few|TRBJ1-5|NA
TGTGCCAGCAGCACAGGGAAGGGCAATCAGCCCCAGCATTTT
CASSTGKGNQPQHF
>TRBV6-5|few|TRBJ2-3|NA
TGTGCCAGCAGTTACCAGGGGAAGGCAGATACGCAGTATTTT
CASSYQGKADTQYF
>TRBV5-6|NA|TRBJ2-1|TRBD2
TGTGCCAGCAGCTTGACGACTAGCGGGGACTACAATGAGCAGTTCTTC
CASSLTTSGDYNEQFF
>TRBV24-1|few|TRBJ1-2|NA
TGTGCCACCAGTGATTCTGACATATATGGCTACACCTTC
CATSDSDIYGYTF
>TRBV9|few|TRBJ1-2|NA
TGTGCCAGCAGCGTAGGGGGCGGTGGGAATGGCTACACCTTC
CASSVGGGGNGYTF
>TRBV25-1|once|TRBJ2-3|NA
TGTGCCAGCAGTGCCCAAACAGGGGCGGGAACAGATACGCAGTATTTT
CASSAQTGAGTDTQYF
>TRBV2|NA|TRBJ2-1|TRBD1
TGTGCCTTCAGCCCACAGGGGGCGAGGCTTGGTTCCTACAATGAGCAGTTCTTC
CAFSPQGARLGSYNEQFF
>TRBV12-3/TRBV12-4|NA|TRBJ1-2|TRBD1
TGTGCCAGCAGTCGGACAGGGGACGACTATGGCTACACCTTC
CASSRTGDDYGYTF
>TRBV6-5|NA|TRBJ2-3|NA
TGTGCCAGCAGTTACGGCTTTCTTAAGGGGAACACAGATACGCAGTATTTT
CASSYGFLKGNTDTQYF
>TRBV20-1|few|TRBJ2-1|NA
TGCAGTGCTAGAGTGGTAGCGAACTACAATGAGCAGTTCTTC
CSARVVANYNEQFF
>TRBV9|few|TRBJ2-3|NA
TGTGCCAGCAGCGTAGAAAAGGGTGCTAAAGATACGCAGTATTTT
CASSVEKGAKDTQYF
>TRBV5-4|few|TRBJ2-5|NA
TGTGCCAGCAGCTTGGACAGATACCAAGAGACCCAGTACTTC
CASSLDRYQETQYF
>TRBV12-5|few|TRBJ1-2|NA
TGTGCTAGTGGTGGACAAGTAGATGGCTACACCTTC
CASGGQVDGYTF
>TRBV7-2|NA|TRBJ1-4|NA
TGTGCCAGCAGCAAACGACCACCCTCTAATGAAAAACTGTTTTTT
CASSKRPPSNEKLFF
>TRBV30|NA|TRBJ1-5|NA
TGTGCCTGGAGTAGCGACTGGAACGGCAATCAGCCCCAGCATTTT
CAWSSDWNGNQPQHF
>TRBV27|NA|TRBJ1-1|NA
TGTGCCACTCGGACGTTCATGAACACTGAAGCTTTCTTT
CATRTFMNTEAFF
>TRBV5-1|few|TRBJ2-5|TRBD1
TGCGCCAGCAGCCCTGGGACAGGGGAGGGCCAAGAGACCCAGTACTTC
CASSPGTGEGQETQYF
>TRBV7-9|few|TRBJ2-2|TRBD1
TGTGCCAGCAGCATTCGACAGGGCGCCGGGGAGCTGTTTTTT
CASSIRQGAGELFF
>TRBV5-1|NA|TRBJ2-1|NA
TGCGCCAGCAGCTTGGCGACAGGGAGGTGGGAGTCCTACAATGAGCAGTTCTTC
CASSLATGRWESYNEQFF
>TRBV29-1|NA|TRBJ1-2|NA
TGCAGCGTTGAAGATCTAGGGTACAGGGTGGAGGGCTACACCTTC
CSVEDLGYRVEGYTF
>TRBV18|NA|TRBJ1-2|TRBD1
TGTGCCAGCTCACCAGGACAGGGGGCGCCGGGCTATGGCTACACCTTC
CASSPGQGAPGYGYTF
>TRBV11-2|NA|TRBJ2-5|TRBD2
TGTGCCAGCAGCTTCGATTTGGGGGGGGGTAGAGTGGGGACCCAGTACTTC
CASSFDLGGGRVGTQYF
>TRBV20-1|many|TRBJ2-3|NA
TGCAGTCCGCCCCAGGCAGATACGCAGTATTTT
CSPPQADTQYF
>TRBV2|NA|TRBJ2-1|TRBD2
TGTGTCACTCAGGGTAGCGGGGTTTACAATGAGCAGTTCTTC
CVTQGSGVYNEQFF